Included here is one T cell receptor beta chain sequence, with context. The antigen is undetermined. These data belong to a study of identifying expanded T cells in peripheral blood. Healthy donors had no documented immune events, such as infections, while sampled. The ends were cut back, 4 bases at V and 1 base at J, with 15 bases in the middle. The CDR3 loop spans 15 amino acids. Germline loops: CDR1 SGHDT, CDR2 YYEEEE. Study findings and constraints: Variance in clone template counts between approximately two-week samples significantly increased with total template count across all healthy donors. Technical replicates showed around 1.2 changed clones; around two weeks roughly 18; four weeks 19.

Some clones are missing from TCRdb's copy, which holds only in-frame ones; the method was immunoSEQ multiplex PCR. This sample has 100,000 or so clones, with around 89% found just once. This clonotype was obtained from a person aged 18 to 75 in good health. This chain links TRBV5-6 with TRBJ2-7; D might be TRBD2 (6 bases). The sample consisted of blood. CDR3 amino acids: CASSAGRRPSYEQYF. The CDR3 DNA is TGTGCCAGCAGCGCGGGACGCCGGCCATCCTACGAGCAGTACTTC.